The 6 T cell receptor beta chains in this list originate from one sample, sequenced in a study of OX40 agonist ivuxolimab in advanced cancers. Produced via immunoSEQ multiplex PCR; TCRdb's table is partial and in-frame only. Among 75,000 to 85,000 clones listed, roughly 84% were seen once. The sequencing used CD4+ or CD8+ T cells sorted from blood, collected in a trial of the OX40 agonist ivuxolimab. Every receptor here comes from an adult with an advanced solid tumor such as melanoma, head and neck, liver or kidney cancer.

V gene TRBV27 combines with J gene TRBJ1-2, with D tentatively TRBD1 (5 bases). CDR1 MNHEY and CDR2 SMNVEV come from the germline V gene (reference sequence). V shed 4 bases and J shed 2 bases, with 8 bases lying between them. This CDR3 has 13 amino acids. CDR3 sequence: CASSWGPNYGYTF. DNA of the CDR3: TGTGCCAGCAGTTGGGGACCGAACTATGGCTACACCTTC.

V and J are TRBV6-5 and TRBJ2-1; D is perhaps TRBD1 (6 bases). V was cut by 6 bases and J by 10 bases, with 13 bases left in between. The CDR3 sequence is 12 residues long. CDR1 and CDR2 from the germline V gene are MNHEY and SVGAGI. The CDR3 sequence: CASSQQGSEQFF. The CDR3 bases are TGTGCCAGCAGCCAACAGGGTAGCGAGCAGTTCTTC.

J is TRBJ2-7 and V is TRBV10-3; a possible D gene is TRBD1 (6 bases). Trimming removed 4 bases at V and 5 bases at J, with 15 bases between. The CDR3 is 14 residues long. The germline gives CDR1 ENHRY, CDR2 SYGVKD. The CDR3 DNA reads TGTGCCATCAGTGCACAGCAGGGGTTCGACGAGCAGTACTTC. Translated, it gives CAISAQQGFDEQYF.

The chain combines TRBV10-1 with TRBJ2-1; perhaps TRBD1 as D (6 bases). Trimming stripped 4 bases from V and 7 bases from J, with 14 bases between. Looked up from germline, CDR1 is WNHNN and CDR2 is SYGVQD (reference sequence). The CDR3 consists of 14 residues. In DNA, the CDR3 is TGCGCCAGCAGTGGTGCAAACAGGGTGAATGAGCAGTTCTTC. Its protein is CASSGANRVNEQFF.

The V gene is TRBV7-2, the J gene TRBJ2-5, with TRBD2 matching over 9 bases. The CDR3 runs to 16 residues. Germline loops: CDR1 SGHTA, CDR2 FQGNSA. J lost 5 bases, V lost 4 bases, and 11 bases had no gene match. CDR3 DNA: TGTGCCAGCAGCTCGACTAGCGGAACATCGGGGGAGACCCAGTACTTC. It encodes CASSSTSGTSGETQYF.

This chain links TRBV14 with TRBJ2-5, with 10 bases lining up with TRBD1. The CDR3 totals 14 residues. The trim removed 4 bases at V and 9 bases at J, leaving 8 bases unmatched. Germline-derived CDR1 and CDR2 are SGHDN and FVKESK. CDR3 in DNA: TGTGCCAGCAGCCTTGTGACAGGGGGCCTCCCCCAGTACTTC. Protein product: CASSLVTGGLPQYF.